Following are 25 T cell receptor beta chains from one sample sequenced in a study of blood T cell repertoires in COVID-19. Data came from immunoSEQ multiplex PCR; TCRdb stores just in-frame clones and leaves some out. The data show 150,000 to 200,000 clones, with roughly nine tenths seen just once and more than 0.7% held by the top ten. The sequencing input was peripheral blood. Receptors originate from a woman between 65 and 79 years old with acute or convalescent COVID-19.

This CDR3 is CASSVGQRLNEQYF. The DNA for the CDR3 is TGTGCCAGCAGCGTGGGACAAAGACTCAACGAGCAGTACTTC. This rearrangement joins TRBV9 to TRBJ2-7; possible D gene TRBD1, 6 bases. Germline-derived CDR1 and CDR2 are SGDLS and YYNGEE. V shed 2 bases and J shed 5 bases, with 14 bases lying between them. The CDR3 totals 14 residues.

The gene calls are TRBV5-1 and TRBJ2-6; D is unclear. The CDR3 covers 15 residues. V lost 4 bases, J lost 4 bases, and 12 bases lay in between. Looked up from germline, CDR1 is SGHRS and CDR2 is YFSETQ. The CDR3 DNA reads as TGCGCCAGCAGCCTAGACCCCGCGGGGGCCAACGTCCTGACTTTC. This gives the protein CASSLDPAGANVLTF.

The chain is built from TRBV10-3 and TRBJ2-5, with 9 nucleotides matching TRBD2. V trimming: 3 bases; J trimming: 1 base; junction bases outside the gene matches: 6. Germline lookup yields CDR1 ENHRY and CDR2 SYGVKD. The CDR3 contains 16 residues. CDR3: CAISDGASGTQETQYF. As DNA, the CDR3 is TGTGCCATCAGTGACGGGGCTAGCGGGACCCAAGAGACCCAGTACTTC.

The chain carries TRBV5-1 and TRBJ2-4; D may be TRBD1 (5 bases). The ends were cut back, 2 bases at V and 3 bases at J, with 9 bases in the middle. Looked up from germline, CDR1 is SGHRS and CDR2 is YFSETQ. CDR3 length: 14 amino acids. For the CDR3, the DNA is TGCGCCAGCAGCTTAGGTCAGGGCAAAAACATTCAGTACTTC. The encoded protein is CASSLGQGKNIQYF.

The chain employs TRBV5-5 and TRBJ2-7; 7 bases fit TRBD1. The junction had 9 bases not matched to a gene; V was cut back by 3 bases and J by 0 bases. The germline gives CDR1 SGHKS, CDR2 YYEKEE (reference sequence). The CDR3 sequence is 16 residues long. CDR3 loop: CASSSVDRIVSYEQYF. As DNA, the CDR3 is TGTGCCAGCAGCTCTGTGGACAGGATTGTCTCCTACGAGCAGTACTTC.

This clone appeared a single time. The chain has TRBV2 and TRBJ2-3, with 10 bases matching TRBD1. After removal of 6 bases from V and 5 bases from J, the junction contained 8 bases not matched to a gene. The CDR3 consists of 15 residues. The germline gives CDR1 SNHLY, CDR2 FYNNEI. CDR3 nucleotide sequence: TGTGCCAGCAGACCAAGGACAGGGGGTGGAGATACGCAGTATTTT. Its translation is CASRPRTGGGDTQYF.

This clone was seen a few times. The rearrangement links TRBV3-1 (or the pseudogene TRBV3-2) to TRBJ1-2; 7 bases fit TRBD1. The CDR3 length is 19 residues. Looked up from germline, CDR1 is LGHDT and CDR2 is YNNKEL (reference sequence). Losses at the gene ends were 1 base for V and 1 base for J; bases not matched to a gene: 15. CDR3 sequence (DNA): TGTGCCAGCAGCCAAGTTGAGACAGGGTACCAACCAGTTAACTATGGCTACACCTTC. As protein: CASSQVETGYQPVNYGYTF.

V usage is TRBV3-1 (or the pseudogene TRBV3-2) and J usage is TRBJ1-2; D is possibly TRBD1 (6 bases). Germline-derived CDR1 and CDR2 are LGHDT and YNNKEL (reference sequence). The CDR3 is 14 amino acids. Trimming took 4 bases from V and 4 from J, leaving 13 bases between them. The chain's CDR3 is CASSLRGQSYGYTF. As DNA, the CDR3 is TGTGCCAGCAGCCTTCGAGGACAGTCCTATGGCTACACCTTC.

This rearrangement joins TRBV10-3 to TRBJ2-5, with 7 bases fitting TRBD2. This CDR3 contains 13 residues. J was trimmed by 1 base and V by 10 bases; bases with no gene match: 6. CDR1 is ENHRY and CDR2 is SYGVKD in the germline V gene. The CDR3 bases are TGTGCCACCAAGGGACTACCCCAAGAGACCCAGTACTTC. Residues: CATKGLPQETQYF.

The V call is TRBV9, the J call TRBJ2-2; tentative D call: TRBD1 (6 bases). CDR3 length: 15 residues. Trimming took 3 bases from V and 8 from J, leaving 17 bases between them. Per germline, CDR1 SGDLS and CDR2 YYNGEE. The CDR3 nucleotides are TGTGCCAGCAGCGCCCTAATACAGGGAACGGGGGAGCTGTTTTTT. Translating it yields CASSALIQGTGELFF. Supplemented by reference TRBV9 and TRBJ2-2, the full variable domain reads DSGVTQTPKHLITATGQRVTLRCSPRSGDLSVYWYQQSLDQGLQFLIQYYNGEERAKGNILERFSAQQFPDLHSELNLSSLELGDSALYFCASSALIQGTGELFFGEGSRLTVL.

Turning to this clone: In the same sample, other DNA sequences code for this CDR3. The chain uses TRBV7-9 and TRBJ1-1; TRBD1 aligns across 8 bases. Germline assignment: CDR1 SEHNR and CDR2 FQNEAQ (reference sequence). V lost 1 base, J lost 1 base, and 5 bases stayed unmatched. The CDR3 totals 16 residues. This chain's CDR3 is CASSLGQGLGNTEAFF. In DNA, the CDR3 is TGTGCCAGCAGCTTAGGACAGGGGTTAGGGAACACTGAAGCTTTCTTT.

The chain combines TRBV5-4 with TRBJ2-3; the D is unclear. The germline V gene encodes CDR1 SGHNT and CDR2 YYREEE (reference sequence). V lost 1 base, J lost 4 bases, and 13 bases lay in between. The CDR3 loop spans 15 amino acids. This CDR3 reads CASSLSNRASDTQYF. CDR3 in DNA: TGTGCCAGCAGCTTGAGTAACAGAGCCTCAGATACGCAGTATTTT.

V gene TRBV29-1 combines with J gene TRBJ1-1; tentative D call: TRBD1 (6 bases). The CDR3 covers 13 residues. In germline, CDR1 is SQVTM, CDR2 ANQGSEA. V was shortened by 7 bases and J by 2 bases, with 14 bases between the two germline ends. CDR3 in DNA: TGCAGCGGGCAACAGGGTATCAACACTGAAGCTTTCTTT. Translated: CSGQQGINTEAFF.

The gene calls are TRBV11-3 and TRBJ1-2, with 9 bases fitting TRBD1. Germline assignment: CDR1 SGHNT and CDR2 YENEEA. Trimming took 5 bases from V and 1 from J; bases not matched to a gene: 11. The CDR3 covers 17 residues. The CDR3 region is CASSAGTGPHSNYGYTF. The CDR3 nucleotides read TGTGCCAGCAGCGCCGGGACAGGGCCCCACAGTAACTATGGCTACACCTTC.

The chain joins TRBV29-1 to TRBJ1-2; the D is unclear. The CDR3 has 12 residues. Between the trimmed V and J ends, which lost 5 bases and 3 bases, there was a span of 10 bases. The V gene's germline CDR1 is SQVTM and CDR2 ANQGSEA. CDR3 residues: CSVSEGDYGYTF. The DNA of the CDR3 is TGCAGCGTTTCCGAGGGAGACTATGGCTACACCTTC.

V gene TRBV27 combines with J gene TRBJ2-3, with a possible D match to TRBD2 (5 bases). This CDR3 spans 14 amino acids. The V end was cut by 3 bases, the J end by 3 bases, with 10 bases between. CDR1 is MNHEY, CDR2 SMNVEV, per germline (reference sequence). CDR3 in DNA: TGTGCCAGCAGTTTTCCCGGGGAGACAGATACGCAGTATTTT. Protein: CASSFPGETDTQYF.

The V and J genes are TRBV18 and TRBJ2-5; no clear D. The CDR3 runs 16 residues. V gave up 3 bases and J gave up 4 bases, with 18 bases separating them. Germline V CDR1 and CDR2: KGHSH, LQKENI. The chain's CDR3 is CASSPQPAALTETQYF. DNA of the CDR3: TGTGCCAGCTCACCTCAACCCGCGGCCCTTACAGAGACCCAGTACTTC.

The chain is built from TRBV6-4 and TRBJ1-1; D might be TRBD1 (5 bases). CDR1 and CDR2 (germline): MRHNA, SNTAGT. The CDR3 loop spans 17 amino acids. With 0 bases removed from V and 11 bases from J, the gap between germline ends came to 25 bases. The CDR3 nucleotides are TGTGCCAGCAGTGACTCGTTTGGGAGTTCTTTCGGGGGTATCGCTTTCTTT. Protein product: CASSDSFGSSFGGIAFF.

The gene calls are TRBV5-1 and TRBJ1-2, with a weak D call TRBD1 (6 bases). Germline V gives CDR1 SGHRS, CDR2 YFSETQ. CDR3 size: 14 residues. Trimming removed 4 bases at V and 0 bases at J, with 10 bases between. The CDR3 is CASSPTGPNYGYTF. The CDR3 DNA sequence: TGCGCCAGCAGCCCGACAGGACCTAACTATGGCTACACCTTC.

This chain links TRBV5-5 with TRBJ1-3; no firm D call. V was trimmed by 3 bases and J by 5 bases, leaving 3 bases between them. Germline values: CDR1 SGHKS, CDR2 YYEKEE (reference sequence). The CDR3 sequence is 11 residues long. Here the CDR3 reads CASSSRNTIYF. CDR3 DNA: TGTGCCAGCAGCTCAAGAAACACCATATATTTT.

The rearrangement links TRBV5-1 to TRBJ2-1, with 13 positions matching TRBD2. The germline gives CDR1 SGHRS, CDR2 YFSETQ. Trimming took 3 bases from V and 4 from J; bases not matched to a gene: 13. This CDR3 has 19 amino acids. The CDR3 loop is CASSSHTLAGGLLYNEQFF. The CDR3 coding sequence is TGCGCCAGCAGCTCGCATACACTAGCGGGAGGGCTCTTATACAATGAGCAGTTCTTC.

V usage is TRBV5-6 and J usage is TRBJ1-2, with D perhaps matching TRBD1 (6 bases). Germline CDR1 reads SGHDT; CDR2 reads YYEEEE. The CDR3 is 15 amino acids. V gave up 4 bases and J gave up 2 bases, with 15 bases separating them. The chain's CDR3 is CASSPRAGGNYGYTF. CDR3 nucleotide sequence: TGTGCCAGCAGCCCCCGCGCGGGGGGCAACTATGGCTACACCTTC.

This clone showed up just once. The chain is built from TRBV5-8 and TRBJ1-6, with 10 bases lining up with TRBD1. Germline lookup yields CDR1 SGHTS and CDR2 YDEGEE. V dropped 3 bases and J dropped 10; count of bases not matched to a gene: 7. The CDR3 length is 15 residues. Here the CDR3 DNA reads TGTGCCAGCAGCTCAACCCCGGACAGGGGGTCACCCCTCCACTTT. It specifies CASSSTPDRGSPLHF.

The chain recombines TRBV5-8 with TRBJ2-1; 12 nucleotides agree with TRBD2. V lost 1 base and J lost 7; bases outside the gene matches: 12. This CDR3 spans 18 amino acids. CDR1 and CDR2 from the germline V gene are SGHTS and YDEGEE. In nucleotides, the CDR3 is TGTGCCAGCAGCTTGTGGCAGACTAGCGGGAGTCTACGGAATGAGCAGTTCTTC. Amino acid sequence: CASSLWQTSGSLRNEQFF.

The chain couples TRBV4-1 to TRBJ1-5; tentative D call: TRBD1 (5 bases). The V and J ends lost 0 bases and 1 base respectively, with 10 bases between them. This CDR3 comprises 16 residues. Germline CDR1 MGHRA, CDR2 YSYEKL. The CDR3 sequence is CASSQDPGRSNQPQHF. DNA of the CDR3: TGCGCCAGCAGCCAAGATCCAGGGCGCAGCAATCAGCCCCAGCATTTT.